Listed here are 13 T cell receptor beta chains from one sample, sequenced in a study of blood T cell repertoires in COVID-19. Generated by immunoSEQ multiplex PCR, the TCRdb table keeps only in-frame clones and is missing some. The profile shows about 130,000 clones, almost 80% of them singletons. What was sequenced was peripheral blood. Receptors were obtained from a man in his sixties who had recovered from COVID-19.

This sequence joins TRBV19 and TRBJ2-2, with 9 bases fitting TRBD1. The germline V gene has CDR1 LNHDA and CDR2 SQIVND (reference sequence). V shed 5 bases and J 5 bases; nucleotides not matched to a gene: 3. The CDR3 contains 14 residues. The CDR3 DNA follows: TGTGCCAGTAGTCTAGGGACAGGGACCGGGGAGCTGTTTTTT. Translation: CASSLGTGTGELFF. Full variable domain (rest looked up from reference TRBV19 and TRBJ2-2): DGGITQSPKYLFRKEGQNVTLSCEQNLNHDAMYWYRQDPGQGLRLIYYSQIVNDFQKGDIAEGYSVSREKKESFPLTVTSAQKNPTAFYLCASSLGTGTGELFFGEGSRLTVL.

As DNA, the CDR3 is TGCGCCAGCAGCTACTCCGGGACAGCTAATGAAAAACTGTTTTTT. This codes for CASSYSGTANEKLFF. This rearrangement joins TRBV5-1 to TRBJ1-4; 7 nucleotides line up with TRBD1. Trimming took 3 bases from V and 3 from J; bases not matched to a gene: 5. The CDR3 is 15 amino acids. Germline CDR1 is SGHRS and CDR2 is YFSETQ.

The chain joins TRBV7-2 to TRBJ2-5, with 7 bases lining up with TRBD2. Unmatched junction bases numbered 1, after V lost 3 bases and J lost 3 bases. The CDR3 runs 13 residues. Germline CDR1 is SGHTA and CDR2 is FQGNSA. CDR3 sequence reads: CASSFAGEETQYF. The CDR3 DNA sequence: TGTGCCAGCAGCTTTGCGGGGGAAGAGACCCAGTACTTC.

In DNA, the CDR3 is TGTGCCAGTAGTATAGAGACTCCACGCTTCCAAAACATTCAGTACTTC. Its translation is CASSIETPRFQNIQYF. The chain couples TRBV19 to TRBJ2-4; D is undetermined. Trimming removed 0 bases at V and 5 bases at J, with 14 bases between. Germline CDR1 is LNHDA and CDR2 is SQIVND (reference sequence). The CDR3 sequence is 16 residues long.

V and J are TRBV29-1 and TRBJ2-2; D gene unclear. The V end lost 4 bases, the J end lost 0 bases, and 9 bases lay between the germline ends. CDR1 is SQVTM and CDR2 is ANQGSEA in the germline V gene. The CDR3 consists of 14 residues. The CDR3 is CSVGRDPNTGELFF. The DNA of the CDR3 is TGCAGCGTTGGGAGAGACCCGAACACCGGGGAGCTGTTTTTT.

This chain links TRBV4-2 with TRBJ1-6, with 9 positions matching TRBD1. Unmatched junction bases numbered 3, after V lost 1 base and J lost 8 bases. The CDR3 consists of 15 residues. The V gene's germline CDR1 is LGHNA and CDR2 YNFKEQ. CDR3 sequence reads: CASSQAWDRDSPLHF. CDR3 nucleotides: TGTGCCAGCAGCCAAGCGTGGGACAGGGATTCACCCCTCCACTTT.

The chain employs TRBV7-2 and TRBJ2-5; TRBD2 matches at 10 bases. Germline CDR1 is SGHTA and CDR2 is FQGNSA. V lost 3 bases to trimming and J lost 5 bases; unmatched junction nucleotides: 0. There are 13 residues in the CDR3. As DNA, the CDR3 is TGTGCCAGCAGCTTTAGCGGGGGGGAGACCCAGTACTTC. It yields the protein CASSFSGGETQYF. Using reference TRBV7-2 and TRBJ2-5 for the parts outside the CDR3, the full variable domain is GAGVSQSPSNKVTEKGKDVELRCDPISGHTALYWYRQSLGQGLEFLIYFQGNSAPDKSGLPSDRFSAERTGGSVSTLTIQRTQQEDSAVYLCASSFSGGETQYFGPGTRLLVL.

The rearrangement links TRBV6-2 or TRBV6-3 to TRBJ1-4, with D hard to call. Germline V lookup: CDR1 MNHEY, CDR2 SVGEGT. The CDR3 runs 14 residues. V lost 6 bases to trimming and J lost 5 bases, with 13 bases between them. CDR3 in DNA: TGTGCCAGCAGCAACGACATGATCAATGAAAAACTGTTTTTT. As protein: CASSNDMINEKLFF.

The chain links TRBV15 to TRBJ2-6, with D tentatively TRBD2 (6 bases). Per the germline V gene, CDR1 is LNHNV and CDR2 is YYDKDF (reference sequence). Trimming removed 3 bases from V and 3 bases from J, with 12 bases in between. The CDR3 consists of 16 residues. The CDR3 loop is CATSRASGDGANVLTF. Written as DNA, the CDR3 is TGTGCCACCAGCAGGGCATCGGGAGATGGGGCCAACGTCCTGACTTTC.

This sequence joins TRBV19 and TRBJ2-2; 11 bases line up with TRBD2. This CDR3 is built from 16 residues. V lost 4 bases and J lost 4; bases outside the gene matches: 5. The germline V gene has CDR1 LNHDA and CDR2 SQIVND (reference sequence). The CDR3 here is CASSKLAGVGTGELFF. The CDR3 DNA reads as TGTGCCAGTAGTAAACTAGCGGGAGTGGGCACCGGGGAGCTGTTTTTT.

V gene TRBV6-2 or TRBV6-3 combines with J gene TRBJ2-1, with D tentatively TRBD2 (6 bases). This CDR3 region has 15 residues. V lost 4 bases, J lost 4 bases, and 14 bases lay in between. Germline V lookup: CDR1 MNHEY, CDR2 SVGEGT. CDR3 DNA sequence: TGTGCCAGCAGTTCCGGGACTCCGACTTACAATGAGCAGTTCTTC. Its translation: CASSSGTPTYNEQFF.

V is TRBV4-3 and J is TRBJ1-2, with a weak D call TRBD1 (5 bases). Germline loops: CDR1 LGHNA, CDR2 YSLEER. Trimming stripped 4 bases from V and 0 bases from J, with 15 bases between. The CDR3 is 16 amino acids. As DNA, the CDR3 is TGCGCCAGCAGCCGGGGCCAGAACACAGCTAACTATGGCTACACCTTC. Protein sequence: CASSRGQNTANYGYTF.

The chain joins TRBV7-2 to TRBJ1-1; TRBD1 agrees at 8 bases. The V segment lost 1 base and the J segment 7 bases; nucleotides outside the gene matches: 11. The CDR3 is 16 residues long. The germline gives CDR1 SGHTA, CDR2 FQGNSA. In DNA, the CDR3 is TGTGCCAGCAGCTTAGGAGAGGGCAGGGGGCTCTATGAAGCTTTCTTT. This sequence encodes CASSLGEGRGLYEAFF.